The 17 T cell receptor beta chains reported below all come from one sample, sequenced in a study of T cell responses to AZD1222 COVID-19 vaccine (dated by TCRdb to 2020 to 2023). The time point label, as the study defines it: about 28 days (+/-7) after the second vaccine dose. Library prep was done by the immunoSEQ multiplex PCR assay. TCRdb's version of the immuneACCESS table is confined to in-frame rearrangements and falls short of the full clone set. An unresolved V gene accounts for under half of the shortfall where checked; the remainder is of unknown origin. The sample profile shows roughly 93,000 clones; approximately 89% of them were found once. The top ten clones comprise roughly 5.3% of the sample. Specimen: peripheral blood, collected 28 days after the second AZD1222 dose. The source of these receptors is an adult who received the AZD1222 COVID-19 vaccine.

The V gene is TRBV19, the J gene TRBJ1-1; D not certain. Germline assignment: CDR1 LNHDA and CDR2 SQIVND (reference sequence). The CDR3 has 14 residues. The germline V and J ends were trimmed by 4 bases and 10 bases, with 19 bases remaining between them. CDR3 coding DNA: TGTGCCAGTAGTAGCCCCGGGGATCCACTGAGAGCTTTCTTT. Its translation is CASSSPGDPLRAFF.

The V and J genes are TRBV10-1 and TRBJ2-2; 10 bases are shared with TRBD1. The CDR3 is made up of 14 amino acids. The trim removed 4 bases at V and 4 bases at J, leaving 0 bases unmatched. Germline loops: CDR1 WNHNN, CDR2 SYGVQD (reference sequence). The CDR3 nucleotides are TGCGCCAGCAGTGGGACAGGGGGCACCGGGGAGCTGTTTTTT. This translates into CASSGTGGTGELFF.

This sequence joins TRBV12-3 or TRBV12-4 and TRBJ1-1, with D uncertain. The CDR3 sequence is 12 residues long. V lost 7 bases, J lost 5 bases, and 11 bases lay in between. CDR3 nucleotides: TGTGCCAGCATAAGTTTAGGGACTGAAGCTTTCTTT. This sequence encodes CASISLGTEAFF.

The chain is built from TRBV2 and TRBJ2-3, with D uncertain. Trimming removed 3 bases at V and 0 bases at J, with 7 bases between. The CDR3 has 14 residues. Germline values: CDR1 SNHLY, CDR2 FYNNEI. In DNA form, the CDR3 reads TGTGCCAGCAGTGATGCAGTTAGCACAGATACGCAGTATTTT. This codes for CASSDAVSTDTQYF.

This sequence joins TRBV15 and TRBJ1-1; D is possibly TRBD1 (5 bases). The CDR3 has 14 residues. Germline V gives CDR1 LNHNV, CDR2 YYDKDF (reference sequence). Trimming took 6 bases from V and 3 from J, leaving 14 bases between them. This CDR3 is CATSIQAGDTEAFF. The CDR3 DNA sequence: TGTGCCACCAGTATACAGGCTGGCGACACTGAAGCTTTCTTT.

The rearrangement uses TRBV7-9 and TRBJ2-5; D remains ambiguous. The CDR3 length is 17 residues. Trimming took off 2 bases at V and 2 bases at J, with 18 bases between the two ends. The V gene's germline CDR1 is SEHNR and CDR2 FQNEAQ (reference sequence). CDR3 loop: CASSLFRLGLIQETQYF. The CDR3 nucleotides read TGTGCCAGCAGCTTATTTCGTTTGGGCCTAATTCAAGAGACCCAGTACTTC. Supplemented by reference TRBV7-9 and TRBJ2-5, the full variable domain reads DTGVSQNPRHKITKRGQNVTFRCDPISEHNRLYWYRQTLGQGPEFLTYFQNEAQLEKSRLLSDRFSAERPKGSFSTLEIQRTEQGDSAMYLCASSLFRLGLIQETQYFGPGTRLLVL.

The genes are TRBV19 and TRBJ2-1; the match to TRBD2 covers 12 bases. CDR1 and CDR2 from the germline V gene are LNHDA and SQIVND (reference sequence). There are 15 residues in the CDR3. The junction had 6 bases not matched to a gene; V was cut back by 5 bases and J by 7 bases. CDR3 DNA: TGTGCCAGTAGTCTTCTAGCGGGGGGGCTTAATGAGCAGTTCTTC. Residues: CASSLLAGGLNEQFF.

The chain combines TRBV7-9 with TRBJ2-7; D remains ambiguous. The CDR3 spans 12 residues. The V and J ends lost 5 bases and 6 bases respectively, with 11 bases between them. The germline V gene has CDR1 SEHNR and CDR2 FQNEAQ (reference sequence). CDR3 DNA: TGTGCCAGCAGCCCGCTAAAAATCGAGCAGTACTTC. Translation gives CASSPLKIEQYF.

The chain joins TRBV7-2 to TRBJ1-3; D gene unclear. The CDR3 consists of 19 residues. The germline V gene has CDR1 SGHTA and CDR2 FQGNSA. The V gene lost 3 bases and the J gene lost 3 bases, with 24 bases spanning the gap. The CDR3 DNA is TGTGCCAGCAGCTTTCTACCCGCCATCGCAGCAGTTTTTGGAAACACCATATATTTT. As protein: CASSFLPAIAAVFGNTIYF.

A single count supports this clone. The genes are TRBV6-6 and TRBJ2-7, with 7 positions matching TRBD1. Trimming cost V 6 bases and J 2 bases; bases outside gene matches: 7. The germline V gene has CDR1 MNHNY and CDR2 SVGAGI (reference sequence). The CDR3 spans 14 residues. CDR3 loop: CASRSNRGTYEQYF. The CDR3 region has the DNA TGTGCCAGCAGGTCCAACAGGGGAACCTACGAGCAGTACTTC.

The chain carries TRBV7-2 and TRBJ2-1, with 14 bases fitting TRBD2. In germline, CDR1 is SGHTA, CDR2 FQGNSA. This CDR3 is built from 16 residues. The V gene end was trimmed by 5 bases and the J gene end by 14 bases; junction bases not matched to a gene: 14. The CDR3 nucleotides read TGTGCCAGCAGCCCACCGACTAGCGGGGGGGCCCGGGGGAAGTTCTTC. Translated: CASSPPTSGGARGKFF.

V and J are TRBV6-5 and TRBJ2-7; the D gene is possibly TRBD1 (5 bases). The V end was cut by 4 bases, the J end by 1 base, with 11 bases between. CDR1 and CDR2 (germline): MNHEY, SVGAGI. This CDR3 is 14 amino acids long. The CDR3, as DNA: TGTGCCAGCAGTTTGGCAGGGATGTCCTACGAGCAGTACGTC. This codes for CASSLAGMSYEQYV.

This clone occurred once. The chain links TRBV27 to TRBJ2-7; D uncertain. Germline lookup yields CDR1 MNHEY and CDR2 SMNVEV (reference sequence). This CDR3 region has 12 residues. The V end lost 6 bases, the J end lost 0 bases, and 6 bases lay between the germline ends. The CDR3: CASRDASYEQYV. In nucleotides, the CDR3 is TGTGCCAGCAGGGACGCCTCCTACGAGCAGTACGTC.

The rearrangement joins TRBV27 to TRBJ1-3; D is uncertain. Germline V gives CDR1 MNHEY, CDR2 SMNVEV (reference sequence). There are 15 residues in the CDR3. The ends were cut back, 2 bases at V and 3 bases at J, with 11 bases in the middle. This CDR3 reads CASSLNGVVGNTIYF. CDR3 coding DNA: TGTGCCAGCAGTTTAAATGGGGTTGTTGGAAACACCATATATTTT.

CDR3 bases: TGCAGTACAGGGGAAGAGACCCAGTACTTC. Translation gives CSTGEETQYF. This chain links TRBV29-1 with TRBJ2-5, with TRBD1 matching 7 bases. The CDR3 contains 10 residues. CDR1 and CDR2 (germline): SQVTM, ANQGSEA.

CDR3 sequence reads: CASSYGGAGQETQYF. Written as DNA, the CDR3 is TGTGCCAGCAGTTACGGGGGGGCCGGCCAAGAGACCCAGTACTTC. The genes are TRBV6-2 or TRBV6-3 and TRBJ2-5; possible D gene TRBD2, 7 bases. The CDR3 is 15 amino acids. V shed 2 bases and J shed 1 base, with 11 bases lying between them. From germline, CDR1 is MNHEY and CDR2 SVGEGT.

The chain links TRBV25-1 to TRBJ1-5, with a tentative D call TRBD1 (5 bases). This CDR3 is built from 14 residues. The V gene lost 2 bases and the J gene lost 6 bases, with 11 bases spanning the gap. CDR1 is MGHDK, CDR2 SYGVNS, per germline. Here the CDR3 reads CASSEVGAGQPQHF. CDR3 sequence (DNA): TGTGCCAGCAGTGAAGTAGGGGCAGGTCAGCCCCAGCATTTT. The whole variable domain, remainder taken from reference TRBV25-1 and TRBJ1-5, is EADIYQTPRYLVIGTGKKITLECSQTMGHDKMYWYQQDPGMELHLIHYSYGVNSTEKGDLSSESTVSRIRTEHFPLTLESARPSHTSQYLCASSEVGAGQPQHFGDGTRLSIL.